The entry below describes one T cell receptor beta chain. The data were obtained in a study of blood T cell repertoires in COVID-19. Study-level background: Sources were T cells, B-cell-depleted T cells, or PBMCs; the material itself was cDNA or gDNA.

This CDR3 spans 16 amino acids. Germline values: CDR1 LGHNA, CDR2 YNFKEQ. V shed 3 bases and J 4 bases; nucleotides not matched to a gene: 9. Clones were read by immunoSEQ multiplex PCR, and TCRdb kept only the in-frame ones, dropping some. The profile shows tens of thousands of clones, roughly 85% of them singletons. The source is a man aged 55 to 69 with acute or convalescent COVID-19. The specimen was peripheral blood. V is TRBV4-2 and J is TRBJ2-1; 7 bases align to TRBD2. This CDR3 is CASSQFTSELYNEQFF. CDR3 DNA sequence: TGTGCCAGCAGCCAGTTCACTAGCGAGCTTTACAATGAGCAGTTCTTC.